The 22 T cell receptor beta chains below were found in one sample sequenced in a study of graft-versus-host responses after intestinal transplantation. No antigens are known for them. Sequenced by immunoSEQ multiplex PCR; TCRdb stores in-frame clones only, minus some. The data hold tens of thousands of clones, with about 95% observed a single time. The sequencing used unstimulated CD8+ T cells sorted from spleen or lymph node cells, collected before transplant. These receptors all stem from a human donor who was the organ donor for an intestinal transplant.

This chain links TRBV2 with TRBJ1-2; 9 bases are a match to TRBD1. The length of the CDR3 is 14 residues. J gave up 6 bases and V 2 bases, and 4 bases lay outside the gene matches. Germline V gene data show CDR1 as SNHLY and CDR2 as FYNNEI. This CDR3 reads CASSEFRTGDGYTF. The CDR3, as DNA: TGTGCCAGCAGTGAATTCAGGACAGGGGATGGCTACACCTTC.

The rearrangement links TRBV11-2 to TRBJ2-2; 12 bases are shared with TRBD2. The V and J ends lost 3 bases and 4 bases, in that order; junction bases with no gene match: 3. The germline gives CDR1 SGHAT, CDR2 FQNNGV. The length of the CDR3 is 16 residues. The CDR3 region is CASSFLAGGVTGELFF. The CDR3 coding sequence is TGTGCCAGCAGCTTTCTAGCGGGGGGGGTCACCGGGGAGCTGTTTTTT.

The V call is TRBV6-1, the J call TRBJ2-2, with 8 bases lining up with TRBD2. The CDR3 contains 14 residues. Losses at the gene ends were 1 base for V and 9 bases for J; bases not matched to a gene: 4. From germline, CDR1 is MNHNS and CDR2 SASEGT. The CDR3 bases are TGTGCCAGCAGTGAAGTAGCGGGGAATAGGGAGCTGTTTTTT. It codes for CASSEVAGNRELFF.

This chain uses TRBV7-8 with TRBJ1-6; a possible D gene is TRBD1 (6 bases). Looked up from germline, CDR1 is SGHVS and CDR2 is FQNEAQ. Trimming removed 4 bases from V and 15 bases from J, with 19 bases in between. The CDR3 has 14 residues. The CDR3 region has the DNA TGTGCCAGCAGCTCGGGACACGATACACGACGCCTCCACTTT. It yields the protein CASSSGHDTRRLHF.

The chain couples TRBV19 to TRBJ2-7; 7 positions agree with TRBD1. J was trimmed by 2 bases and V by 8 bases; bases with no gene match: 6. CDR1 and CDR2 (germline): LNHDA, SQIVND (reference sequence). This CDR3 has 13 amino acids. DNA of the CDR3: TGTGCCAGTTCACAGGGGTTCGCCTACGAGCAGTACTTC. This sequence encodes CASSQGFAYEQYF.

This clone turned up a few times. This sequence joins TRBV6-4 and TRBJ2-6, with D unclear. Germline V gene lookup returns CDR1 MRHNA and CDR2 SNTAGT. The V end was cut by 0 bases, the J end by 3 bases, with 0 bases between. The CDR3 totals 13 residues. The CDR3 spells CASSDSGANVLTF. CDR3 bases: TGTGCCAGCAGTGACTCTGGGGCCAACGTCCTGACTTTC.

The chain uses TRBV13 and TRBJ1-2; TRBD1 might be the D (6 bases). Trimming removed 8 bases at V and 3 bases at J, with 16 bases between. Germline assignment: CDR1 PRHDT and CDR2 FYEKMQ (reference sequence). The CDR3 has 14 amino acids. CDR3 region: CASGKGGGDYGYTF. The DNA for the CDR3 is TGTGCCAGCGGAAAGGGGGGTGGGGACTATGGCTACACCTTC. Full variable domain (outside the CDR3, taken from reference TRBV13 and TRBJ1-2): AAGVIQSPRHLIKEKRETATLKCYPIPRHDTVYWYQQGPGQDPQFLISFYEKMQSDKGSIPDRFSAQQFSDYHSELNMSSLELGDSALYFCASGKGGGDYGYTFGSGTRLTVV.

The J gene is TRBJ1-2, the V gene TRBV29-1; the match to TRBD1 covers 8 bases. The germline CDR1 and CDR2 sequences are SQVTM and ANQGSEA. With 5 bases clipped from V and 0 bases from J, the junction kept 5 bases outside the gene matches. The CDR3 consists of 14 residues. CDR3 coding DNA: TGCAGCGTTCAGGGGGCGGATGCTAACTATGGCTACACCTTC. Translating it yields CSVQGADANYGYTF.

The chain is built from TRBV27 and TRBJ2-7; D is uncertain. V was clipped by 3 bases and J by 3 bases, with 15 bases between them. This CDR3 contains 15 residues. Germline V CDR1 and CDR2: MNHEY, SMNVEV (reference sequence). In nucleotides, the CDR3 is TGTGCCAGCAGTTTGGTCGGCGGTTCAAACTACGAGCAGTACTTC. This encodes CASSLVGGSNYEQYF.

The chain combines TRBV4-1 with TRBJ1-6; no clear D. Trimming left V 4 bases short and J 0 bases short, with 7 bases between. CDR1 is MGHRA and CDR2 is YSYEKL in the germline V gene. This CDR3 has 15 amino acids. DNA for the CDR3: TGCGCCAGCAGCCCACGGAGCTCCTATAATTCACCCCTCCACTTT. This gives the protein CASSPRSSYNSPLHF.

The V gene is TRBV30, the J gene TRBJ2-7, with a possible D match to TRBD1 (6 bases). Germline CDR1 reads GTSNPN; CDR2 reads SVGIG (reference sequence). There are 14 residues in the CDR3. The V end lost 2 bases, the J end lost 4 bases, and 15 bases lay between the germline ends. This chain's CDR3 is CAWSKSGVIYEQYF. The CDR3 region has the DNA TGTGCCTGGAGTAAGTCAGGGGTCATATACGAGCAGTACTTC.

V and J are TRBV4-1 and TRBJ2-3; a weak D match, TRBD2 (5 bases). CDR1 and CDR2 from the germline V gene are MGHRA and YSYEKL. Trimming cost V 4 bases and J 4 bases, with 12 bases left between them. The CDR3 totals 14 residues. In DNA form, the CDR3 reads TGCGCCAGCAGCCGCTCGGCGGGCGCAGATACGCAGTATTTT. Its translation is CASSRSAGADTQYF.

The V and J genes are TRBV6-5 and TRBJ1-1; D is unresolved. Germline V CDR1 and CDR2: MNHEY, SVGAGI. V was shortened by 4 bases and J by 7 bases, with 13 bases between the two germline ends. CDR3 length equals 13 residues. In DNA, the CDR3 is TGTGCCAGCAGTTGGGCAGGCCGACTTGAAGCTTTCTTT. Residues: CASSWAGRLEAFF.

The chain is built from TRBV7-8 and TRBJ2-7; 8 bases line up with TRBD2. Looked up from germline, CDR1 is SGHVS and CDR2 is FQNEAQ. Trimming cost V 0 bases and J 2 bases; bases outside gene matches: 6. The CDR3 loop spans 16 amino acids. The CDR3 sequence: CASSLAFRGGPYEQYF. In nucleotides, the CDR3 is TGTGCCAGCAGCTTAGCGTTTCGGGGGGGCCCCTACGAGCAGTACTTC.

The chain carries TRBV4-3 and TRBJ1-4; D is perhaps TRBD1 (5 bases). Deletions cut 0 bases from V and 4 bases from J, with 9 bases between. The CDR3 length is 15 residues. Germline CDR1 is LGHNA and CDR2 is YSLEER. The CDR3 here is CASSQDRGINEKLFF. CDR3 nucleotide sequence: TGCGCCAGCAGCCAAGACCGGGGGATTAATGAAAAACTGTTTTTT.

The V gene is TRBV14, the J gene TRBJ2-3; 13 bases align to TRBD2. Germline assignment: CDR1 SGHDN and CDR2 FVKESK. The V gene end was trimmed by 4 bases and the J gene end by 9 bases; junction bases not matched to a gene: 10. CDR3 length equals 16 residues. CDR3 protein: CASSPGLAGPRGTQYF. The CDR3 bases are TGTGCCAGCAGCCCGGGACTAGCGGGGCCTAGGGGGACGCAGTATTTT.

The chain employs TRBV27 and TRBJ1-1; D not certain. Germline V lookup: CDR1 MNHEY, CDR2 SMNVEV (reference sequence). Trimming cost V 5 bases and J 2 bases, with 15 bases left between them. The CDR3 spans 15 residues. The CDR3 protein is CASSKFEVPNTEAFF. The DNA of the CDR3 is TGTGCCAGCAGTAAGTTCGAGGTCCCAAACACTGAAGCTTTCTTT.

This clone was seen a single time. The chain carries TRBV9 and TRBJ1-2; TRBD1 might be the D (5 bases). Trimming left V 3 bases short and J 8 bases short, with 14 bases between. The CDR3 consists of 13 residues. Germline values: CDR1 SGDLS, CDR2 YYNGEE. For the CDR3, the DNA is TGTGCCAGCAGCGGGATTAGGGGAGTCGGCTACACCTTC. It is translated as CASSGIRGVGYTF. The full variable domain, its missing parts supplied by reference TRBV9 and TRBJ1-2, is DSGVTQTPKHLITATGQRVTLRCSPRSGDLSVYWYQQSLDQGLQFLIQYYNGEERAKGNILERFSAQQFPDLHSELNLSSLELGDSALYFCASSGIRGVGYTFGSGTRLTVV.

The chain recombines TRBV9 with TRBJ2-5; 12 bases agree with TRBD2. CDR1 is SGDLS and CDR2 is YYNGEE in the germline V gene. Trimming removed 0 bases from V and 5 bases from J; junction bases left unmatched: 5. CDR3 size: 16 residues. CDR3 amino acids: CASSVASGGAWETQYF. CDR3 DNA: TGTGCCAGCAGCGTAGCTAGCGGGGGGGCCTGGGAGACCCAGTACTTC.

This chain uses TRBV5-1 with TRBJ2-7, with TRBD2 identical over 11 bases. The junction had 6 bases not matched to a gene; V was cut back by 1 base and J by 6 bases. This CDR3 has 15 amino acids. Germline CDR1 SGHRS, CDR2 YFSETQ. The DNA of the CDR3 is TGCGCCAGCAGCTTGCCGCGCCTAGCGGGGGGCGAGCAGTACTTC. It specifies CASSLPRLAGGEQYF.

The V and J genes are TRBV7-9 and TRBJ1-1; D is perhaps TRBD1 (5 bases). V lost 1 base and J lost 4, with 7 bases in between. The CDR3 is made up of 13 amino acids. Germline CDR1 is SEHNR and CDR2 is FQNEAQ (reference sequence). The CDR3 DNA sequence: TGTGCCAGCAGCTTAGGCAGGGCCACTGAAGCTTTCTTT. Residues: CASSLGRATEAFF.

The V and J genes are TRBV27 and TRBJ1-5, with 7 positions matching TRBD1. Trimming removed 3 bases from V and 2 bases from J; junction bases left unmatched: 1. The CDR3 runs 14 residues. Germline V lookup: CDR1 MNHEY, CDR2 SMNVEV (reference sequence). This CDR3 is CASSFTGGNQPQHF. CDR3 nucleotides: TGTGCCAGCAGTTTCACAGGGGGCAATCAGCCCCAGCATTTT.